Listed below are T cell receptor beta chains from one sample, sequenced in a study of blood T cell repertoires in COVID-19. Assay used: immunoSEQ multiplex PCR; TCRdb lists only in-frame clones, some missing. This repertoire shows about 240,000 clones, around 85% found once; its top ten account for roughly 5.8%. Sequencing input: peripheral blood. Receptors originate from a man aged 60-69 years with acute or convalescent COVID-19. The conserved cysteine and the conserved F or W are not part of the CDR3 here. Rows give clone size only sometimes, using once, few, many, or a class for an expanded clone.

TRBJ1-1,.,TRBV28,ASSSLRGGTGDTEAF
TRBJ2-1,.,TRBV7-2,ASSPLKEAGQF
TRBJ2-5,.,TRBV6-1,ASSEQTGPQETQY
TRBJ2-1,.,TRBV30,AWNQGEHEQF
TRBJ2-2,once,TRBV5-1,ASSFSGTNTGELF
TRBJ1-2,.,TRBV3-1/TRBV3-2,ASSREGNYGYT
TRBJ2-7,.,TRBV27,ASSLLAGVGEQY
TRBJ1-6,.,TRBV7-9,ASSFGQNNSPLH
TRBJ2-7,.,TRBV11-3,ASSPGTGTSGMYEQY
TRBJ1-2,once,TRBV28,ASSLNLRDRAKNYGYT
TRBJ1-2,once,TRBV5-1,ASRDSRGTYGYT
TRBJ2-3,once,TRBV9,ASSSGDRGTSTIRRDTQY
TRBJ2-3,.,TRBV7-2,ASSPSLGRATDTQY
TRBJ1-6,once,TRBV30,AWSTAVEGSSPLH
TRBJ1-5,.,TRBV9,ASSSPGVGQPQH
TRBJ1-5,.,TRBV6-5,ASSQVYRGNQPQH
TRBJ1-1,once,TRBV11-2,ASSPRGIEAF
TRBJ2-7,.,TRBV11-3,ASSSRDRAYEQY
TRBJ1-3,.,TRBV29-1,SVVTGPTSGNTIY
TRBJ2-2,.,TRBV5-1,ASSPKLAGVHTGELF
TRBJ2-1,once,TRBV7-3,ASSWGQDPGGQF
TRBJ1-1,.,TRBV5-1,ASSLSGNRMNTEAF
TRBJ2-7,.,TRBV6-5,ASSYTRFGYEQY
TRBJ1-2,few,TRBV4-2,ASSQEQGSYGYT
TRBJ2-5,few,TRBV29-1,SVSTSGQETQY
TRBJ2-1,.,TRBV7-3,ASSLGEGSSYNEQF
TRBJ2-7,.,TRBV19,ASSMDFSYEQY
TRBJ1-5,.,TRBV4-3,ASSHDRGYQPQH